What follows are 26 T cell receptor beta chains derived from one specimen sequenced in a study of early T cells in non-severe SARS-CoV-2 infection. MiXCR was run by TCRdb on the 5' RACE reads, yielding one entry per CDR3 protein. The sample consists of about 50,000 distinct CDR3 sequences, 8% to 10% of them appearing once. The sequenced sample was whole blood. The receptor source for this set is an adult who was a healthcare worker with PCR-confirmed SARS-CoV-2 infection or an uninfected control (not recorded which).

V and J are TRBV5-1 and TRBJ2-1, with D tentatively TRBD1 or TRBD2 (6 bases each). Germline lookup yields CDR1 SGHRS and CDR2 YFSETQ. V gave up 0 bases and J gave up 4 bases, with 14 bases separating them. The CDR3 extends over 16 amino acids. CDR3 DNA sequence: TGCGCCAGCAGCTTGGATCCGGGGGCGAGTTACAATGAGCAGTTCTTC. Its protein product is CASSLDPGASYNEQFF.

Many counts were recorded for this clonotype. The genes are TRBV20-1 and TRBJ2-1, with D perhaps TRBD2 (6 bases). Deletions cut 4 bases from V and 10 bases from J, with 14 bases between. The CDR3 has 12 residues. Germline-derived CDR1 and CDR2 are DFQATT and SNEGSKA (reference sequence). The CDR3 protein is CSATPPGGEQFF. The CDR3 DNA reads as TGCAGTGCTACCCCTCCCGGGGGAGAGCAGTTCTTC.

Points on this clonotype: A much more abundant neighbour one base away suggests this may be a read error. This chain connects TRBV7-6 to TRBJ2-7; 9 nucleotides agree with TRBD2. V trimming: 4 bases; J trimming: 2 bases; junction bases outside the gene matches: 3. Germline V gene sequence: CDR1 SGHVS, CDR2 FNYEAQ. This CDR3 is built from 14 residues. The CDR3 nucleotides read TGTGCCAGCAGCTCCAGACTAGCGGCCTACGAGCAGTACTTC. Translating gives CASSSRLAAYEQYF.

This clonotype showed up just a few times. This chain uses TRBV10-2 with TRBJ2-1, with D possibly TRBD1 on 6 matching bases. CDR1 is WSHSY, CDR2 SAAADI, per germline. This CDR3 has 13 residues. V was trimmed by 2 bases and J by 4 bases, leaving 6 bases between them. CDR3: CASSEGQYNEQFF. CDR3 bases: TGCGCCAGCAGTGAGGGACAGTACAATGAGCAGTTCTTC.

This chain connects TRBV15 to TRBJ2-3; the D call may be TRBD1 or TRBD2 (6 bases each). CDR3 size: 15 residues. Germline assignment: CDR1 LNHNV and CDR2 YYDKDF (reference sequence). V lost 6 bases and J 0 bases, leaving 13 bases between the germline ends. The CDR3 sequence is CATRAQGLSTDTQYF. CDR3 nucleotides: TGTGCCACCAGAGCACAGGGACTTAGCACAGATACGCAGTATTTT.

This chain uses TRBV2 with TRBJ2-1; D gene ambiguous. CDR1 and CDR2 (germline): SNHLY, FYNNEI. Trimming pared 3 bases from V and 5 bases from J, leaving 14 bases between. This CDR3 comprises 15 residues. The DNA for the CDR3 is TGTGCCAGCAGTGAGGGAATCATTAGGAACAATGAGCAGTTCTTC. This translates into CASSEGIIRNNEQFF. Looking up the rest from reference TRBV2 and TRBJ2-1 gives the full variable domain: EPEVTQTPSHQVTQMGQEVILRCVPISNHLYFYWYRQILGQKVEFLVSFYNNEISEKSEIFDDQFSVERPDGSNFTLKIRSTKLEDSAMYFCASSEGIIRNNEQFFGPGTRLTVL.

This clonotype was found a few times. V usage is TRBV29-1 and J usage is TRBJ2-3; D tentatively fits TRBD1 or TRBD2 (5 bases each). There are 13 residues in the CDR3. Germline V gene sequence: CDR1 SQVTM, CDR2 ANQGSEA. V gave up 4 bases and J gave up 6 bases, with 14 bases separating them. CDR3 coding DNA: TGCAGCGTTGGAAAGGGACCGTCGGATACGCAGTATTTT. It is translated as CSVGKGPSDTQYF.

The J gene is TRBJ1-5, the V gene TRBV5-1, with D hard to call. The CDR3 is 13 amino acids. Trimming removed 0 bases from V and 7 bases from J, with 8 bases in between. From germline, CDR1 is SGHRS and CDR2 YFSETQ. The CDR3 loop is CASSLAGEQPQHF. The CDR3 DNA is TGCGCCAGCAGCTTGGCGGGAGAACAGCCCCAGCATTTT.

This clonotype was found a few times. The V and J genes are TRBV19 and TRBJ2-1, with D possibly being TRBD2 (6 bases). V was pared by 4 bases and J by 4 bases, with 14 bases between. The CDR3 sequence is 15 residues long. Germline values: CDR1 LNHDA, CDR2 SQIVND (reference sequence). The CDR3 DNA reads as TGTGCCAGTAGTACCTCCGGGACTGATTACAATGAGCAGTTCTTC. Protein: CASSTSGTDYNEQFF.

This clonotype has only a few counts. The V call is TRBV12-3 or TRBV12-4, the J call TRBJ1-2; a weak D match, TRBD1 (5 bases). V lost 3 bases, J lost 2 bases, and 7 bases lay in between. The CDR3 totals 13 residues. This CDR3 is CASSFGDNYGYTF. The CDR3 nucleotides are TGTGCCAGCAGTTTTGGGGACAACTATGGCTACACCTTC.

This clonotype showed up just a few times. J is TRBJ1-1 and V is TRBV30; D might be TRBD1 (6 bases). The CDR3 length is 13 residues. Germline CDR1 is GTSNPN and CDR2 is SVGIG (reference sequence). The CDR3, as DNA: TGTGCTCGCGGGGCAGGGGCCGACACTGAAGCTTTCTTT. Protein product: CARGAGADTEAFF.

The sample holds many counts of this clonotype. The rearrangement joins TRBV14 to TRBJ2-5; D not certain. The CDR3 has 16 amino acids. V was clipped by 3 bases and J by 1 base, with 15 bases between them. Germline V lookup: CDR1 SGHDN, CDR2 FVKESK. CDR3 coding DNA: TGTGCCAGCAGCCAGACGCTTACACTCCGCCAAGAGACCCAGTACTTC. It is translated as CASSQTLTLRQETQYF.

The chain recombines TRBV20-1 with TRBJ1-3; TRBD1 is a possible D gene (6 bases). CDR1 and CDR2 (germline): DFQATT, SNEGSKA (reference sequence). This CDR3 spans 15 amino acids. The V and J ends lost 4 bases and 0 bases respectively, with 13 bases between them. CDR3 sequence: CSANTLTGSGNTIYF. CDR3 bases: TGCAGTGCTAATACTCTGACAGGCTCTGGAAACACCATATATTTT.

The chain has TRBV5-1 and TRBJ2-3, with TRBD2 identical over 10 bases. The germline V gene has CDR1 SGHRS and CDR2 YFSETQ. This CDR3 has 15 residues. J lost 5 bases, V lost 2 bases, and 5 bases had no gene match. The CDR3 DNA follows: TGCGCCAGCAGCTTACTAGCGGGGACGATAGATACGCAGTATTTT. It is translated as CASSLLAGTIDTQYF.

This chain joins TRBV21-1 and TRBJ2-1; the table calls TRBD1, which could not be checked here. TRBV21-1 is classified as a pseudogene. The CDR3 length is 16 residues. The DNA of the CDR3 is TGTGCCAGCAGCAAAGGCGGGGGAAGCTCCTACAATGAGCAGTTCTTC. Translating gives CASSKGGGSSYNEQFF.

This clonotype turned up a few times. The chain links TRBV6-5 to TRBJ2-6; TRBD1 might be the D (5 bases). In germline, CDR1 is MNHEY, CDR2 SVGAGI. This CDR3 comprises 19 residues. V was pared by 0 bases and J by 4 bases, with 19 bases between. CDR3 in amino acids: CASSYSIGAAPIGANVLTF. CDR3 coding DNA: TGTGCCAGCAGTTACTCGATAGGGGCCGCTCCTATAGGGGCCAACGTCCTGACTTTC.

This clonotype was found many times. This rearrangement joins TRBV12-3 or TRBV12-4 to TRBJ1-1; D perhaps matches TRBD1 (6 bases). The CDR3 consists of 14 residues. Deletions cut 6 bases from V and 4 bases from J, with 15 bases between. The CDR3 region has the DNA TGTGCCAGCAGCGGGGGCGCATTGGGCACTGAAGCTTTCTTT. Translating it yields CASSGGALGTEAFF.

V and J are TRBV6-5 and TRBJ2-2, with a possible D match to TRBD2 (6 bases). This CDR3 spans 17 amino acids. CDR1 and CDR2 (germline): MNHEY, SVGAGI. Trimming left V 8 bases short and J 0 bases short, with 19 bases between. For the CDR3, the DNA is TGTGCCAGCCGATCCGTACTAGCAGGATCGAACACCGGGGAGCTGTTTTTT. It is translated as CASRSVLAGSNTGELFF.

V usage is TRBV6-1 and J usage is TRBJ1-1; tentative D call: TRBD1 (5 bases). Germline V gives CDR1 MNHNS, CDR2 SASEGT. V was clipped by 7 bases and J by 1 base, with 13 bases between them. The CDR3 has 14 amino acids. The DNA of the CDR3 is TGTGCCAGCACCCGAGGGGAAACGAACACTGAAGCTTTCTTT. Its translation is CASTRGETNTEAFF.

This chain links TRBV4-1 with TRBJ2-6; D assignment may be TRBD1 or TRBD2 (5 bases each). In germline, CDR1 is MGHRA, CDR2 YSYEKL. The CDR3 covers 17 residues. The ends were cut back, 7 bases at V and 0 bases at J, with 16 bases in the middle. In DNA form, the CDR3 reads TGCGCCAGCACCCGAGGGGCTGGAGGCTCTGGGGCCAACGTCCTGACTTTC. Protein: CASTRGAGGSGANVLTF.

This clonotype was picked up a small number of times. This sequence joins TRBV7-9 and TRBJ2-1; 7 bases are shared with TRBD2. Germline V lookup: CDR1 SEHNR, CDR2 FQNEAQ (reference sequence). The V gene end was trimmed by 1 base and the J gene end by 3 bases; junction bases not matched to a gene: 3. The CDR3 loop spans 15 amino acids. CDR3 nucleotide sequence: TGTGCCAGCAGCTTAGGGATAGCGGGCTACAATGAGCAGTTCTTC. Translated: CASSLGIAGYNEQFF.

This clonotype was recorded at least ten times. The rearrangement uses TRBV20-1 and TRBJ2-1; D possibly corresponds to TRBD2 (5 bases). The V gene's germline CDR1 is DFQATT and CDR2 SNEGSKA (reference sequence). This CDR3 contains 17 residues. Trimming pared 7 bases from V and 0 bases from J, leaving 22 bases between. The CDR3 region is CSVEGLVSRLSYNEQFF. The CDR3 bases are TGCAGTGTTGAGGGCCTAGTGTCCCGCCTCTCCTACAATGAGCAGTTCTTC.

The J gene is TRBJ2-6, the V gene TRBV28; no clear D gene. CDR3 size: 14 residues. V lost 6 bases, J lost 1 base, and 7 bases lay in between. The germline V gene has CDR1 MDHEN and CDR2 SYDVKM. CDR3 loop: CASRGSSGANVLTF. CDR3 nucleotide sequence: TGTGCCAGCAGGGGCAGTTCTGGGGCCAACGTCCTGACTTTC.

This clonotype was counted a few times. The rearrangement uses TRBV11-2 and TRBJ2-3; 11 bases are a match to TRBD2. V shed 5 bases and J 6 bases; nucleotides not matched to a gene: 4. Germline V gives CDR1 SGHAT, CDR2 FQNNGV. The CDR3 totals 14 residues. In DNA, the CDR3 is TGTGCCAGCAGCCCGACTAGCGGGACCGATACGCAGTATTTT. Translating it yields CASSPTSGTDTQYF.

The chain combines TRBV5-1 with TRBJ1-1; D ambiguous. Per germline, CDR1 SGHRS and CDR2 YFSETQ. Deletions cut 2 bases from V and 2 bases from J, with 7 bases between. CDR3 length: 13 residues. The CDR3 sequence is CASSLGSNTEAFF. CDR3 in DNA: TGCGCCAGCAGCTTAGGGTCAAACACTGAAGCTTTCTTT.

The genes are TRBV20-1 and TRBJ2-1; possibly TRBD1 for D (5 bases). Trimming cost V 8 bases and J 4 bases, with 15 bases left between them. Germline V CDR1 and CDR2: DFQATT, SNEGSKA (reference sequence). The CDR3 totals 13 residues. CDR3: CSPARPGYNEQFF. CDR3 DNA: TGCAGTCCTGCCCGCCCAGGGTACAATGAGCAGTTCTTC.